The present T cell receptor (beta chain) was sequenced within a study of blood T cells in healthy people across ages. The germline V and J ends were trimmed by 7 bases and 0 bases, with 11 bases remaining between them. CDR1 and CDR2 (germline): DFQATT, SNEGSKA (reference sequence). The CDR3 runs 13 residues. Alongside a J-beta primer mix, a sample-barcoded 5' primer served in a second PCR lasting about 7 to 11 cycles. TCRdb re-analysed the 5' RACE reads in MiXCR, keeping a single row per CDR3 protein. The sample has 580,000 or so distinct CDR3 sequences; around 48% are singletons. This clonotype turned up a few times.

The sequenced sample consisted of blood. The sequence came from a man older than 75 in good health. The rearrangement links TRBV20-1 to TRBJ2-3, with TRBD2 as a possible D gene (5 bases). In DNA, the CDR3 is TGCAGTGGGGCAGGAGGTAGCACAGATACGCAGTATTTT. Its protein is CSGAGGSTDTQYF.